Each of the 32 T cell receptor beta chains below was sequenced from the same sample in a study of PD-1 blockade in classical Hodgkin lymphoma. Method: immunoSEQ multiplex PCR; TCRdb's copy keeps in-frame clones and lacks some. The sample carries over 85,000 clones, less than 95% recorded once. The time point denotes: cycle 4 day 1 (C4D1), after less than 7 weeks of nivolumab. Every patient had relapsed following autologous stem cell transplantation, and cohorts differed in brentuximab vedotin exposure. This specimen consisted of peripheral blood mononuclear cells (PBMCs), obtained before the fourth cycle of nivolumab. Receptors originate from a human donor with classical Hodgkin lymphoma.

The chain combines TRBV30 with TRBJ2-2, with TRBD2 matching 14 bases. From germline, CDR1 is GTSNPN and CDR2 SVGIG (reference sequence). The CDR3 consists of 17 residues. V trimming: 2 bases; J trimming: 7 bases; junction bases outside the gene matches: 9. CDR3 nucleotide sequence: TGTGCCTGGAGTCGGGGACTAGCGGGGGAAGGAGGCGGGGAGCTGTTTTTT. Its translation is CAWSRGLAGEGGGELFF.

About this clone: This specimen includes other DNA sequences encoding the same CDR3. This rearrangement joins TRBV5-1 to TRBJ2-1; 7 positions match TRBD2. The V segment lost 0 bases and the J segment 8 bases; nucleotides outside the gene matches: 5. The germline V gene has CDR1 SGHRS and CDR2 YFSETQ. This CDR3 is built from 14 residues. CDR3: CASSLGGGGDEQFF. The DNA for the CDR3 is TGCGCCAGCAGCTTGGGGGGGGGAGGCGATGAGCAGTTCTTC.

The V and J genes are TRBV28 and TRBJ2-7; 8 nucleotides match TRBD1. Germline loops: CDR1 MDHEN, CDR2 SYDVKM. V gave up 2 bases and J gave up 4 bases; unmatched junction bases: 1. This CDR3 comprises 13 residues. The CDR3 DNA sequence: TGTGCCAGCAGTTTACAGGGGGCGTACGAGCAGTACTTC. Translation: CASSLQGAYEQYF.

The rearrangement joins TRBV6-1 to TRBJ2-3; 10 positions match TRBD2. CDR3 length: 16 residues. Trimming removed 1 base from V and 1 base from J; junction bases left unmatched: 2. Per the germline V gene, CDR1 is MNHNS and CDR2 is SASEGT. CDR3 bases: TGTGCCAGCAGTGAAGGGCTAGCGGGGGGCACAGATACGCAGTATTTT. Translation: CASSEGLAGGTDTQYF.

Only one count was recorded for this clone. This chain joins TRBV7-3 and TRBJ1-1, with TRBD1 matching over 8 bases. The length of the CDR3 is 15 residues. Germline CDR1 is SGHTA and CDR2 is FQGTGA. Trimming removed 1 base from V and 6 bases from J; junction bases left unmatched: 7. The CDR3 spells CASSLIGQGAAEAFF. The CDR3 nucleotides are TGTGCCAGCAGCTTAATCGGCCAGGGGGCGGCTGAAGCTTTCTTT.

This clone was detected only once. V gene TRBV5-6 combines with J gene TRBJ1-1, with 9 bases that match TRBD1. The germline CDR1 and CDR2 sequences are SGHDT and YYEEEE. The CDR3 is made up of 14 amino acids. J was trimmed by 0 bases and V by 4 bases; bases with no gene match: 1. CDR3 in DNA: TGTGCCAGCAGCGGGACAGGGATGAACACTGAAGCTTTCTTT. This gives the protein CASSGTGMNTEAFF.

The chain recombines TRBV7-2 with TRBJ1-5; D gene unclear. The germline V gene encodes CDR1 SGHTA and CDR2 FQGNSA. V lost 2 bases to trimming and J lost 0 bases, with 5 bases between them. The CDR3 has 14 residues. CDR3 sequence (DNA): TGTGCCAGCAGCTTATCCAATAGCAATCAGCCCCAGCATTTT. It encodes CASSLSNSNQPQHF.

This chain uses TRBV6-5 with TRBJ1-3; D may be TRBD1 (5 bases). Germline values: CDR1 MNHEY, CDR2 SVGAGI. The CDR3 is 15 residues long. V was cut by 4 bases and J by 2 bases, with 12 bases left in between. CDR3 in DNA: TGTGCCAGCAGTTTGTGGGGGAGCCCTGGAAACACCATATATTTT. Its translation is CASSLWGSPGNTIYF.

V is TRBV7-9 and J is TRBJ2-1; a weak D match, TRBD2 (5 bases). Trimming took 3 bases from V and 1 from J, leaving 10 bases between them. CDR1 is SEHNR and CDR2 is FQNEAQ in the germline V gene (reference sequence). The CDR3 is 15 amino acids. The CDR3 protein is CASSFGVPSYNEQFF. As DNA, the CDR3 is TGTGCCAGCAGCTTCGGGGTCCCTTCCTACAATGAGCAGTTCTTC.

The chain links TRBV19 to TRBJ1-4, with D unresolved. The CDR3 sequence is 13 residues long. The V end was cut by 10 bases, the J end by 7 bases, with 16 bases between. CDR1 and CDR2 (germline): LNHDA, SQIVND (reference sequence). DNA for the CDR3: TGTGCCACCACCAGACGGGCATTTGAAAAACTGTTTTTT. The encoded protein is CATTRRAFEKLFF.

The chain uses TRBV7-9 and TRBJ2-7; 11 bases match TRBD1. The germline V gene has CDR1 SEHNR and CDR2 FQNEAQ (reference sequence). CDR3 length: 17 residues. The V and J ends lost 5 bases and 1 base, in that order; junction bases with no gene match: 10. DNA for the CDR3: TGTGCCAGCAGCCCTTGGACAGGGGGCGCGACTTCCTACGAGCAGTACTTC. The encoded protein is CASSPWTGGATSYEQYF.

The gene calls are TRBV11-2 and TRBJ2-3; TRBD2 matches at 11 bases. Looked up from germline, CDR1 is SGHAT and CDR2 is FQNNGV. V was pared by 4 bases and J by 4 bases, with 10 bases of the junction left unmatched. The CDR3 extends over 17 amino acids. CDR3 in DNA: TGTGCCAGCAGCTCTTATATTAGCGGGGGGGCCGCAGATACGCAGTATTTT. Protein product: CASSSYISGGAADTQYF.

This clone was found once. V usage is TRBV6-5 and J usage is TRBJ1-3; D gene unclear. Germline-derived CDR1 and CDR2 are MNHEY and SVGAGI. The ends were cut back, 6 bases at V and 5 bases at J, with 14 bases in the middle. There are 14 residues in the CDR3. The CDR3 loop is CASSGRGDRNTIYF. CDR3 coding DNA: TGTGCCAGCAGCGGACGAGGAGATAGAAACACCATATATTTT.

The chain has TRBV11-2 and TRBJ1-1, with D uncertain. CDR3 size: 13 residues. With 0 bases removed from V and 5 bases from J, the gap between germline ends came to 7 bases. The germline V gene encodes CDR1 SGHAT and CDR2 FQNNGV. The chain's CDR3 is CASSLDMVTEAFF. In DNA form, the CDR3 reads TGTGCCAGCAGCTTAGATATGGTTACTGAAGCTTTCTTT. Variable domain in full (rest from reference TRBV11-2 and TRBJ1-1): EAGVAQSPRYKIIEKRQSVAFWCNPISGHATLYWYQQILGQGPKLLIQFQNNGVVDDSQLPKDRFSAERLKGVDSTLKIQPAKLEDSAVYLCASSLDMVTEAFFGQGTRLTVV.

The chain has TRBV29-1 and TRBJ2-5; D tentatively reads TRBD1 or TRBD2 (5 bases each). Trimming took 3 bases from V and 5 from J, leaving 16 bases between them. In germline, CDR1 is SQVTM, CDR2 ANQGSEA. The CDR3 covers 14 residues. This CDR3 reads CSVDGTALAETQYF. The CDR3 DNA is TGCAGCGTTGATGGGACGGCCTTAGCGGAGACCCAGTACTTC.

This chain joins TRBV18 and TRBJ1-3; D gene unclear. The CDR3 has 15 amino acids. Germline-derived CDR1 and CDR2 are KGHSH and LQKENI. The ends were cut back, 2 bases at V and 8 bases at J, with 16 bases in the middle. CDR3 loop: CASSPTPDGLDTIYF. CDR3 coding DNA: TGTGCCAGCTCACCAACGCCAGACGGCTTGGACACCATATATTTT.

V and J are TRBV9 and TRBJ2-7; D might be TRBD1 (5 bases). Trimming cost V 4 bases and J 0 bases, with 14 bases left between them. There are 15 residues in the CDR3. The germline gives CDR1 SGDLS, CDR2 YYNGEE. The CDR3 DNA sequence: TGTGCCAGCAGCCCCCAGGGTTTTCCCTCCTACGAGCAGTACTTC. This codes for CASSPQGFPSYEQYF.

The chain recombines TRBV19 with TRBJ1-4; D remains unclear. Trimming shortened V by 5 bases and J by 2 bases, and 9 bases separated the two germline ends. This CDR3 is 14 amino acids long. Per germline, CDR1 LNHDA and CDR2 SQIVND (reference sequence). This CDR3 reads CASSDRGTNEKLFF. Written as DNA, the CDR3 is TGTGCCAGTAGTGATCGCGGGACTAATGAAAAACTGTTTTTT.

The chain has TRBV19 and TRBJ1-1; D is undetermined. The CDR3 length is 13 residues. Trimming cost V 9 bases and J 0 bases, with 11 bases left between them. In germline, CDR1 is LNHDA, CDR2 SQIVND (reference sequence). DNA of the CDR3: TGTGCCAGCAGTGACGTTTTGAACACTGAAGCTTTCTTT. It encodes CASSDVLNTEAFF.

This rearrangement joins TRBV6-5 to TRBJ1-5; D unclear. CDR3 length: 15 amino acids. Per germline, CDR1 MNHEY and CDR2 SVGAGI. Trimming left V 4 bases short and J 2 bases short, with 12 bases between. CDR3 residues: CASSSRGAGNQPQHF. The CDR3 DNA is TGTGCCAGCAGTTCTCGGGGTGCTGGCAATCAGCCCCAGCATTTT.

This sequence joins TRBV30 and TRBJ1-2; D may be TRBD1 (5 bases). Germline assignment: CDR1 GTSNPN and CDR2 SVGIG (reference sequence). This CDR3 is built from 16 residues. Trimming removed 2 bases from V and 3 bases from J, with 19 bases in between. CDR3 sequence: CAWSRAGIRVYYGYTF. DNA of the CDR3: TGTGCCTGGAGTCGGGCAGGGATTAGGGTCTACTATGGCTACACCTTC. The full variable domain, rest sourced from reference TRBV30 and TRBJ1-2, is SQTIHQWPATLVQPVGSPLSLECTVEGTSNPNLYWYRQAAGRGLQLLFYSVGIGQISSEVPQNLSASRPQDRQFILSSKKLLLSDSGFYLCAWSRAGIRVYYGYTFGSGTRLTVV.

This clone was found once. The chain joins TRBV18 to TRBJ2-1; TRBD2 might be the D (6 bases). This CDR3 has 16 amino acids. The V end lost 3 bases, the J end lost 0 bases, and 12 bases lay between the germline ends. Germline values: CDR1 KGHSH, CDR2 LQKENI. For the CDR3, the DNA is TGTGCCAGCTCACCGGTTCCGGGGGTCTCCTACAATGAGCAGTTCTTC. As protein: CASSPVPGVSYNEQFF.

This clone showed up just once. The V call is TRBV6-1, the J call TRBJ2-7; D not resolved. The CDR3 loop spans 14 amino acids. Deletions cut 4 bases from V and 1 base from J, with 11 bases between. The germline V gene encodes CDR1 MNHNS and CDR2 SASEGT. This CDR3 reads CASSALDLSYEQYF. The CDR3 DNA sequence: TGTGCCAGCAGTGCCCTTGACTTATCCTACGAGCAGTACTTC.

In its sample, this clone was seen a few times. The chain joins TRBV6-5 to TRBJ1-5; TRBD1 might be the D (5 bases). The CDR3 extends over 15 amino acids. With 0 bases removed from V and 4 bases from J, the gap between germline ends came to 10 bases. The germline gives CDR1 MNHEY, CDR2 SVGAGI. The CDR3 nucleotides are TGTGCCAGCAGTTACTCTACAGGCTGGAATCAGCCCCAGCATTTT. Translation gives CASSYSTGWNQPQHF.

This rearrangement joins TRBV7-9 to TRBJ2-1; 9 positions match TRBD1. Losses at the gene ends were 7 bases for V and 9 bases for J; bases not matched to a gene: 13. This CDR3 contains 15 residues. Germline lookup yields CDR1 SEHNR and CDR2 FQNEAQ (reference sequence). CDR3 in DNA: TGTGCCAGCACCGTCACAGGGGGCGTAGGGAGTGAGCAGTTCTTC. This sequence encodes CASTVTGGVGSEQFF.

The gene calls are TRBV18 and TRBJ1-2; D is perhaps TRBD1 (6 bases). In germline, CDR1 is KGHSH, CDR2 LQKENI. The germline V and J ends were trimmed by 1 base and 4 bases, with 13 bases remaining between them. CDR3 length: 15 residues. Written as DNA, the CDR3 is TGTGCCAGCTCACCACGACAGGATAAATCCTATGGCTACACCTTC. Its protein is CASSPRQDKSYGYTF. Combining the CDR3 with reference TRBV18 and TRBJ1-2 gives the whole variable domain NAGVMQNPRHLVRRRGQEARLRCSPMKGHSHVYWYRQLPEEGLKFMVYLQKENIIDESGMPKERFSAEFPKEGPSILRIQQVVRGDSAAYFCASSPRQDKSYGYTFGSGTRLTVV.

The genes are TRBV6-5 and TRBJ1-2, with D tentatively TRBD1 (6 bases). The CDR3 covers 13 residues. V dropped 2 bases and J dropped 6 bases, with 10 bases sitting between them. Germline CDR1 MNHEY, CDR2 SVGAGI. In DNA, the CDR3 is TGTGCCAGCAGTTACAATTCAGGGGATGGCTACACCTTC. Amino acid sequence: CASSYNSGDGYTF.

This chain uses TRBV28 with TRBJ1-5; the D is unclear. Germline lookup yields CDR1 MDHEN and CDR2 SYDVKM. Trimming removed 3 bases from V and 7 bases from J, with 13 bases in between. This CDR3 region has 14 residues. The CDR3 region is CASSFPSPSQPQHF. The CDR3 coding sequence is TGTGCCAGCAGTTTCCCCTCCCCGAGCCAGCCCCAGCATTTT.

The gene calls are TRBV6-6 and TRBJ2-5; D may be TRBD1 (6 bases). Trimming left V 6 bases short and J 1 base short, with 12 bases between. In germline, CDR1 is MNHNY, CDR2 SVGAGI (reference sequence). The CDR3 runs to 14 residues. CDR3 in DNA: TGTGCCAGCAGCCCCGGGACACTCCAAGAGACCCAGTACTTC. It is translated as CASSPGTLQETQYF.

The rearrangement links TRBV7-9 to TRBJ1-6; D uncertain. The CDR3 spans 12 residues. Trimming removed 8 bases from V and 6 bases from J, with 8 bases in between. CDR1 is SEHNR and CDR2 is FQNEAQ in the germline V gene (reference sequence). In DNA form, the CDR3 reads TGTGCCAGCGGCAGGATTAATTCACCCCTCCACTTT. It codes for CASGRINSPLHF.

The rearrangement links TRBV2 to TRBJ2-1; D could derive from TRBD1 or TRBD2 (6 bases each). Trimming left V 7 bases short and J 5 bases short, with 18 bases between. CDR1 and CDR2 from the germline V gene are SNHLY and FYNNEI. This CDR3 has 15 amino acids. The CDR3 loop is CASIRPGASNNEQFF. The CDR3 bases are TGTGCCAGCATTCGGCCGGGGGCGTCGAACAATGAGCAGTTCTTC.

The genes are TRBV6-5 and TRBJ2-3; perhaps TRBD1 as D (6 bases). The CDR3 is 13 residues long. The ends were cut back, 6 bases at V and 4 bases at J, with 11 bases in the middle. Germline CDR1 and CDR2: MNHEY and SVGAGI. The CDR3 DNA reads TGTGCCAGCAGCCCCAGGGGCCCAGATACGCAGTATTTT. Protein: CASSPRGPDTQYF.